Sequencing of this T cell receptor (beta chain) was carried out in a study of blood T cell repertoires in COVID-19. In the study overall: The United States, Italy and Spain were the sources of the acute and convalescent COVID-19 samples. The cDNA or gDNA used as material had been derived from T cells, B-cell-depleted T cells, or PBMCs.

In the study's own analysis: It was from reference gene primer amplification that nucleated cell counts were estimated. Assay: immunoSEQ multiplex PCR; the TCRdb copy retains only in-frame clones and omits some. V, J and clone size are those of that table, while D and trimming were read from the DNA. This repertoire shows 310,000 or so clones, more than 85% found once; its top ten account for 1% to 1.5%. Germline CDR1 MGHRA, CDR2 YSYEKL. The CDR3 is 18 residues long. Trimming cost V 0 bases and J 6 bases; bases outside gene matches: 6. The genes are TRBV4-1 and TRBJ2-2, with 14 bases that match TRBD2. The TCR originated in a man between 65 and 79 years old with acute or convalescent COVID-19. The source material was peripheral blood. CDR3 in amino acids: CASSQEGLAGVSSGELFF. The CDR3 nucleotides are TGCGCCAGCAGCCAAGAGGGACTAGCGGGAGTAAGCTCCGGGGAGCTGTTTTTT.